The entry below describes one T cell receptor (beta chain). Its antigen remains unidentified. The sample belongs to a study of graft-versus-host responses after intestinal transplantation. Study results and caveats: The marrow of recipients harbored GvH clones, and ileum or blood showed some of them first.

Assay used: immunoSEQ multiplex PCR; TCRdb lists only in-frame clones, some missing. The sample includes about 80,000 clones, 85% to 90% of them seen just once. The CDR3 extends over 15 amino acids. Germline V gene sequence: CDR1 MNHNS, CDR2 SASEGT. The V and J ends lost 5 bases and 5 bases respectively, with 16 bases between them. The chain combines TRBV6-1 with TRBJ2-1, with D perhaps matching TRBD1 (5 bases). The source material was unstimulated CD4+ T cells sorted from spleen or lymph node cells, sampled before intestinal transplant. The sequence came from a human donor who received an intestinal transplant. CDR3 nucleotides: TGTGCCAGCAGTCGTCAGGGTTATTCGGACAATGAGCAGTTCTTC. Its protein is CASSRQGYSDNEQFF.